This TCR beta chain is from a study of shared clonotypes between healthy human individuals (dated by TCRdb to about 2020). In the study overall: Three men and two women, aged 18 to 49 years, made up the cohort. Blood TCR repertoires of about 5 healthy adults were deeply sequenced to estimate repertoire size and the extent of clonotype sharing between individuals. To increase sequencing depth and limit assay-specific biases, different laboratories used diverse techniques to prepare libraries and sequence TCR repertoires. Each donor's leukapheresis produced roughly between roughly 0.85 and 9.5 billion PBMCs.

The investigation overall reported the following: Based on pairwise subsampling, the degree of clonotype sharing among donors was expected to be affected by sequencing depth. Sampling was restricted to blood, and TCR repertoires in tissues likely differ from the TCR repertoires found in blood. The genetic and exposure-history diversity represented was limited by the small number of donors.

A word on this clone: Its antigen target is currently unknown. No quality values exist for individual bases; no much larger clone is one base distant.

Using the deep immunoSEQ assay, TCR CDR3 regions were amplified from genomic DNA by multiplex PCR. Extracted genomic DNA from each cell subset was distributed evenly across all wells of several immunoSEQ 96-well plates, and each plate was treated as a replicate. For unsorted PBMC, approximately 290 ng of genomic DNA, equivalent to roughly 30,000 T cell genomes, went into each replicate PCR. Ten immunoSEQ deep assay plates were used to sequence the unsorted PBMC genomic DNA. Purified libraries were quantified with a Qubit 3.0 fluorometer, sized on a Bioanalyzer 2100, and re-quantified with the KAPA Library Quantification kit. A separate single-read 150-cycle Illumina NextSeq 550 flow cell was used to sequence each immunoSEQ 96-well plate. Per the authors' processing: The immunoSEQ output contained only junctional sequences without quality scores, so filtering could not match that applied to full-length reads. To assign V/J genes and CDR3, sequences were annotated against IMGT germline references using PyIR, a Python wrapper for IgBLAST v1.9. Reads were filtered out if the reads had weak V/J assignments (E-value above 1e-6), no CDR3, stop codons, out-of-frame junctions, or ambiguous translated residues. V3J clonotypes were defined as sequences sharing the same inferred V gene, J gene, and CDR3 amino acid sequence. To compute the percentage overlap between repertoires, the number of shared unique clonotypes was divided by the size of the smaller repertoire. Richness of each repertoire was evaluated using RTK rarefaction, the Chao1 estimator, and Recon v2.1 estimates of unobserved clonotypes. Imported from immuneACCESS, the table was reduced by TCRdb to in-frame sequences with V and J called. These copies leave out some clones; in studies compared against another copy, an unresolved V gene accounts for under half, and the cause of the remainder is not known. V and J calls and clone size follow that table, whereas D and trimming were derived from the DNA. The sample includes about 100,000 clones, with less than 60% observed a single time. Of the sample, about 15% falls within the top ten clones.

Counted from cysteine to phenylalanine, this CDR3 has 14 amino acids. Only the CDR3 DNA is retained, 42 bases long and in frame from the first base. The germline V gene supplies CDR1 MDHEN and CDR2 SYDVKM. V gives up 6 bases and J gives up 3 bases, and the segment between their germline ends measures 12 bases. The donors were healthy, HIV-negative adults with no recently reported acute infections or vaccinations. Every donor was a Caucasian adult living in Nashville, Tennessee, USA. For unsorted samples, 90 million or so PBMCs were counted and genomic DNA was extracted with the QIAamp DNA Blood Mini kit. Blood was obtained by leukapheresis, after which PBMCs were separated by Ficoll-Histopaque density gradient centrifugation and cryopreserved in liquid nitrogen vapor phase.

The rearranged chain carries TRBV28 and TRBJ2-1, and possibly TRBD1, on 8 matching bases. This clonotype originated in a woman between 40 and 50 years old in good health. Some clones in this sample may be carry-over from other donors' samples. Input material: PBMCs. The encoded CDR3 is CASRQGEGYNEQFF. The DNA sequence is TGTGCCAGCAGACAGGGGGAGGGCTACAATGAGCAGTTCTTC.